This TCR beta chain was sequenced for a study of post-analysis software for immune sequencing data. Study outcomes and limitations: Higher frequency in patients than in controls was seen for 5 or 6 TRBV segments, with TRBV5-6, TRBV5-1 and TRBV20-1 among them.

TCR beta cDNA libraries had unique molecular identifiers. MiXCR, applied by TCRdb to the PCR reads, yields one record per CDR3 protein. The sample has 350,000 to 500,000 distinct CDR3 sequences; about 39% are singletons. On this clonotype itself: What it binds is not known.

The germline CDR1 and CDR2 sequences are MNHEY and SMNVEV (reference sequence). CDR3 length: 14 residues. V dropped 3 bases and J dropped 5 bases, with 13 bases sitting between them. This TCR was recovered from a girl aged 2-10 years with multiple sclerosis. The J gene is TRBJ1-2, the V gene TRBV27, with D hard to call. The source material was blood. This CDR3 reads CASSLAFGGYGYTF. CDR3 coding DNA: TGTGCCAGCAGTTTGGCGTTTGGAGGATATGGCTACACCTTC.